This T cell receptor beta chain came from a study of blood T cells in healthy people across ages (dated by TCRdb to between 2015 and 2016). In terms of the full investigation: In model experiments, template switching captured about one uniquely barcoded TCR beta cDNA molecule for every two T cells. For two donors (one aged 18 to 29 and one aged 80 or older), the study analyzed two additional independent replicas of 1 million unique cDNA reads from the same blood draw. The donors were divided into four age groups: young (average approximately 16 years), middle-aged (approximately 42), aged (about 60) and long-lived (roughly 82). Age-related changes in TCR beta repertoire diversity were measured in the study by deep sequencing normalized with unique cDNA molecular identifiers.

General findings and caveats noted by the study authors: There was a strong correlation between observed TCR beta diversity and the percentage of naive T cells measured by flow cytometry. As age increased, observed TCR beta diversity per million T cells dropped in a roughly linear way, and a significant reduction was already evident by age 40. The long-lived group showed more naive CD4+ T cells, fewer expanded clones and increased TCR diversity than the aged group, suggesting age selection. Total diversity estimates from one million sequenced T cells were considered lower bounds and underestimates. Because profiling used bulk unsorted PBMCs, naive and antigen-experienced compartments could not be compared conclusively. The CMV infection status of donors was not known, potentially confounding age-related changes in expanded clonotypes.

The method was 5' RACE. The run used an Illumina HiSeq 2500. The second PCR ran for about 6 to 12 cycles and used a J-beta primer mix along with a sample-barcoded 5' primer. A template-switch 5' adaptor carrying 12 random nucleotides introduced a unique molecular identifier onto each TCR beta cDNA molecule. Each sample yielded at least 2.5 million CDR3-containing paired-end reads. All of the RNA was converted into first-strand cDNA using the Mint cDNA synthesis kit, with a TRBC-specific oligonucleotide serving as the primer. All cDNA was treated with uracil-DNA glycosylase and then went through a first 18-cycle PCR with the universal primers M1SS and BC2_uni_R. Per the original workflow: For normalization, 1 million high-quality reads were randomly selected from each sample, with every read carrying a distinct molecular identifier. Reads sharing molecular identifiers were discarded rather than binned into consensus sequences. MiTCR, set to a Q25 quality threshold and the strictest error-elimination algorithm, was used for CDR3 identification, clonotype clustering and error correction. A nonparametric unseen species model with Euler transformation was used to estimate a lower bound on total TCR beta diversity. TCRdb reanalyzed the raw reads on its own, using fastp at Q25 for trimming and MiXCR for clone calling, and kept in-frame beta chains. All rows with the same CDR3 protein become a single entry with the most common DNA and genes. It is TCRdb's table, rather than the study itself, that gives the V and J calls and clone size. The sample contains about 1 million distinct CDR3 sequences, approximately 25% of them found a single time. The ten largest clones take up 0.65% to 0.95% of the sample.

Points on this clonotype: What this receptor recognizes is not known. Per-nucleotide qualities are absent, and no much larger clonotype sits a single base away.

From V the trimming removes 8 bases and from J it removes 3 bases, while the gene matches leave 9 bases of the junction unaccounted for. CDR1 and CDR2 were assigned from the germline V gene (reference sequence) as LNHDA and SQIVND. Including cysteine and phenylalanine, the CDR3 has 14 amino acids. The DNA shown is the 42-base CDR3, in frame from base 1. Systemically healthy Caucasian individuals from Russia, 35 to 40 in total and aged 6 to 90 years, were included as donors. Each donor gave ten milliliters of peripheral blood, drawn into EDTA-treated Vacutainer tubes. Ficoll-Paque density-gradient centrifugation was used to isolate PBMCs, with at least 6 million per sample. Total RNA, at least 5 micrograms per sample, was extracted from PBMCs with Trizol reagent. For every donor, an aliquot of PBMCs went through flow cytometry to measure the percentages of naive CD45RAhigh/CD27high T cells. These sequences were also reported in another study, on T cells of mothers and their children. The second study's paper adds: The donors were nine systemically healthy Caucasian individuals, made up of three mothers and their six children. cDNA synthesis used all of the extracted RNA, with 1.5 ug of RNA in each 15 ul reaction. In the second PCR, sample barcodes and 2-4 random nucleotides were introduced via the M1S primer. Each mother yielded over 8 million TCR beta CDR3 reads and each child 3 million or so reads. Thymic selection shapes the output of TCR recombination in a similar way in related and unrelated pairs, and inherited differences have a minor effect. Related mother-child pairs always showed normalized repertoire overlap that was slightly higher than in unrelated mother-child pairs, though the difference was never significant. Persistent microchimeric T cell clones were not detected, at a sensitivity of 85 to 100 clones per million clonotypes. To look for features that set related mother-child pairs apart from unrelated individuals, the researchers ran deep NGS to compare the TCR beta repertoires of mothers and children. Mothers averaged roughly 40 +/- 4 years of age and children averaged roughly 11 +/- 4 years. After adapter ligation with NEBNext reagents, the libraries were sequenced on Illumina HiSeq 2000 with 100+100 nt paired-end reads. Mother and child libraries were prepared a month apart and sequenced in separate runs to prevent cross-contamination. For each donor, between roughly 500,000 and 2,300,000 distinct TCR beta clonotypes were identified. Naive TCR beta clonotypes were estimated from low-frequency clonotypes matched to each donor's FACS-determined naive share, without sorting.

The sequence was collected from a girl aged 2 to 10 in good health. The chain couples TRBV19 to TRBJ2-5; TRBD1 matches 7 bases in the middle. The sequencing sample was made of blood. The CDR3 region reads CASGTDTMEETQYF. The nucleotide sequence is given as TGTGCCAGTGGGACAGATACTATGGAAGAGACCCAGTACTTC.